One and the same sample provided the 14 T cell receptor beta chains below, sequenced in a study of regulatory T cells in long-lasting Graves disease. Described time point: persistent/refractory GD, antithyroid drugs over 5 years with positive TRAb. PBMC RNA served as the TCR library source. Libraries of TCR beta came from iRepertoire HTBI primers plus Arm-PCR of CDR3 regions. MiXCR, run by TCRdb on the multiplex PCR reads, gives a single entry per CDR3 protein. The table shows roughly 300,000 distinct CDR3 sequences, with about 20% occurring only once. Material: peripheral blood mononuclear cells (PBMCs), obtained when the disease was refractory, from a patient treated with antithyroid drugs. These TCRs come from a female donor with Graves disease.

This clonotype was counted only a few times. The genes are TRBV12-3 or TRBV12-4 and TRBJ2-7; 7 bases map to TRBD2. The CDR3 covers 14 residues. J lost 2 bases, V lost 4 bases, and 5 bases had no gene match. For the CDR3, the DNA is TGTGCCAGCAGTTACTCGAGCGGGACCTACGAGCAGTACTTC. This gives the protein CASSYSSGTYEQYF.

This clonotype was observed many times. The CDR3 sequence: CASSFDRGLGEQYF. The CDR3 DNA reads as TGTGCCAGCAGCTTCGACAGGGGCCTGGGGGAGCAGTACTTC. The chain is built from TRBV11-2 and TRBJ2-7; 8 positions agree with TRBD1. The CDR3 is 14 residues long. The V gene end was trimmed by 3 bases and the J gene end by 7 bases; junction bases not matched to a gene: 8. Germline CDR1 is SGHAT and CDR2 is FQNNGV.

Many counts were recorded for this clonotype. CDR3 DNA: TGTGCCAGCTCTCAGGGTGAGAACACTGAAGCTTTCTTT. It yields the protein CASSQGENTEAFF. The chain combines TRBV2 with TRBJ1-1; possible D gene TRBD1, 5 bases. There are 13 residues in the CDR3. V gave up 8 bases and J gave up 1 base, with 11 bases separating them. CDR1 and CDR2 (germline): SNHLY, FYNNEI. The full variable domain, in which reference TRBV2 and TRBJ1-1 provide the parts outside the CDR3, is EPEVTQTPSHQVTQMGQEVILRCVPISNHLYFYWYRQILGQKVEFLVSFYNNEISEKSEIFDDQFSVERPDGSNFTLKIRSTKLEDSAMYFCASSQGENTEAFFGQGTRLTVV.

This chain connects TRBV19 to TRBJ1-5, with a tentative D call TRBD1 (6 bases). Between the trimmed V and J ends, which lost 7 bases and 0 bases, there was a span of 13 bases. The CDR3 length is 15 residues. Per the germline V gene, CDR1 is LNHDA and CDR2 is SQIVND (reference sequence). Here the CDR3 DNA reads TGTGCCAGTAAAGGGGGTCACCATAGCAATCAGCCCCAGCATTTT. Protein: CASKGGHHSNQPQHF.

This clonotype showed up many times. This chain connects TRBV2 to TRBJ1-1, with 7 bases aligning to TRBD1. V dropped 6 bases and J dropped 2; count of bases not matched to a gene: 9. Germline-derived CDR1 and CDR2 are SNHLY and FYNNEI. The CDR3 consists of 15 residues. The CDR3 protein is CASRGGGTANTEAFF. CDR3 DNA: TGTGCCAGCAGGGGAGGCGGGACAGCCAACACTGAAGCTTTCTTT. The variable domain in full, completed from reference TRBV2 and TRBJ1-1, reads EPEVTQTPSHQVTQMGQEVILRCVPISNHLYFYWYRQILGQKVEFLVSFYNNEISEKSEIFDDQFSVERPDGSNFTLKIRSTKLEDSAMYFCASRGGGTANTEAFFGQGTRLTVV.

This clonotype occurred many times. This chain connects TRBV20-1 to TRBJ1-2; the D is unclear. V was cut by 8 bases and J by 1 base, with 14 bases left in between. CDR1 is DFQATT and CDR2 is SNEGSKA in the germline V gene (reference sequence). This CDR3 comprises 13 residues. CDR3 coding DNA: TGCAGTACAGCGGCGGCAGATAACTATGGCTACACCTTC. Translating it yields CSTAAADNYGYTF.

At least ten counts were recorded for this clonotype. The rearrangement joins TRBV28 to TRBJ2-7; 11 bases align to TRBD1. CDR1 is MDHEN, CDR2 SYDVKM, per germline. The junction had 10 bases not matched to a gene; V was cut back by 6 bases and J by 3 bases. The CDR3 runs to 16 residues. In DNA, the CDR3 is TGTGCCAGCAGACCAATCGGGACAGGGGGATACTACGAGCAGTACTTC. Its protein product is CASRPIGTGGYYEQYF.

This clonotype was counted many times. CDR3 bases: TGTGCCAGCAGAGGCCGAAGGCCGGGAGAGTCCTACGAGCAGTACTTC. This encodes CASRGRRPGESYEQYF. The chain joins TRBV2 to TRBJ2-7, with D perhaps TRBD2 (6 bases). The CDR3 runs 16 residues. V shed 6 bases and J shed 1 base, with 19 bases lying between them. Germline V gene data show CDR1 as SNHLY and CDR2 as FYNNEI.

This chain links TRBV6-5 with TRBJ2-2; D possibly uses TRBD1 or TRBD2 (6 bases each). V shed 2 bases and J shed 0 bases, with 10 bases lying between them. This CDR3 comprises 16 residues. Germline-derived CDR1 and CDR2 are MNHEY and SVGAGI. CDR3 loop: CASSYDGGSNTGELFF. CDR3 nucleotide sequence: TGTGCCAGCAGTTACGACGGGGGCTCGAACACCGGGGAGCTGTTTTTT.

The J gene is TRBJ1-1, the V gene TRBV6-2 or TRBV6-3, with D uncertain. The CDR3 contains 15 residues. CDR1 MNHEY and CDR2 SVGEGT come from the germline V gene. Trimming cost V 2 bases and J 1 base, with 11 bases left between them. CDR3 sequence reads: CASSYQSAGNTEAFF. In DNA form, the CDR3 reads TGTGCCAGCAGTTACCAGAGTGCAGGGAACACTGAAGCTTTCTTT.

This clonotype was seen many times. This chain connects TRBV6-5 to TRBJ1-1; D is ambiguous. The CDR3 is 12 residues long. The germline V gene has CDR1 MNHEY and CDR2 SVGAGI. V was trimmed by 1 base and J by 6 bases, leaving 6 bases between them. The CDR3 loop reads CASSYWGAEAFF. The CDR3 nucleotides read TGTGCCAGCAGTTACTGGGGTGCTGAAGCTTTCTTT.

The table lists this clonotype with a few counts. The genes are TRBV6-2 or TRBV6-3 and TRBJ1-1, with no clear D. The V end was cut by 0 bases, the J end by 7 bases, with 6 bases between. The CDR3 runs 12 residues. The germline gives CDR1 MNHEY, CDR2 SVGEGT. The CDR3 sequence is CASSYSTGEAFF. In nucleotides, the CDR3 is TGTGCCAGCAGTTACTCGACCGGTGAAGCTTTCTTT.

The chain employs TRBV18 and TRBJ2-7, with a possible D match to TRBD2 (7 bases). Germline V CDR1 and CDR2: KGHSH, LQKENI. This CDR3 spans 15 amino acids. Trimming stripped 3 bases from V and 0 bases from J, with 12 bases between. The CDR3 region has the DNA TGTGCCAGCTCACCGGGCGGGGGCAGCTCCTACGAGCAGTACTTC. Translating gives CASSPGGGSSYEQYF.

The chain links TRBV4-3 to TRBJ1-6; possibly TRBD1 for D (5 bases). The CDR3 is 16 amino acids. From germline, CDR1 is LGHNA and CDR2 YSLEER. The V end lost 2 bases, the J end lost 4 bases, and 12 bases lay between the germline ends. The CDR3 sequence: CASSQRGGTYNSPLHF. In DNA form, the CDR3 reads TGCGCCAGCAGCCAACGTGGCGGGACTTATAATTCACCCCTCCACTTT.